The TCR beta chain under discussion was sequenced for a study of Siglec-9 on CD8 T cells in melanoma. Study-level results: In melanoma tumors, a Siglec-9-marked effector memory CD8+ subset reportedly appeared to accumulate.

To note about this clone: Its matching antigen is unknown.

Method: immunoSEQ multiplex PCR; TCRdb's copy keeps in-frame clones and lacks some. The repertoire consists of some 37,000 clones, with 80% to 85% occurring once and the leading ten covering less than 2%. The germline CDR1 and CDR2 sequences are SQVTM and ANQGSEA. V was cut by 1 base and J by 3 bases, with 9 bases left in between. The CDR3 is 13 amino acids. This chain links TRBV29-1 with TRBJ2-5; D not resolved. This TCR was sampled from a human donor in good health. The sample consisted of Siglec-9- CD8+ T cells sorted from blood. CDR3 in DNA: TGCAGCGTTGAAGGTGTGACCGAAGAGACCCAGTACTTC. This translates into CSVEGVTEETQYF.